This entry features one TCR beta chain sequence. This clonotype was seen a handful of times. Which antigen it targets is not known. Base-call qualities are not available, and no considerably larger clone is one nucleotide away. The CDR3 runs 16 amino acids, cysteine and phenylalanine included. Kept here is only the CDR3 DNA, which spans 48 bases and is read in frame from base 1. Trimming takes 2 bases off V and 4 bases off J; junction bases not matched to a gene: 9. The germline V gene sets CDR1 to SGHTA and CDR2 to FQGNSA. Receptor libraries were prepared by 5' RACE. The listed sequencing device is Illumina HiSeq 2500. A second PCR of about 7 to 12 cycles was run with a J-beta primer mix and a sample-barcoded 5' primer. A unique molecular identifier was introduced onto each TCR beta cDNA molecule by a template-switch 5' adaptor carrying 12 random nucleotides. Each sample yielded at least 3 million CDR3-containing paired-end reads. First-strand cDNA synthesis was performed from all RNA using the Mint cDNA synthesis kit, with priming by a TRBC-specific oligonucleotide. All cDNA was treated with uracil-DNA glycosylase and then went through a first 18-cycle PCR with the universal primers M1SS and BC2_uni_R. Per the authors' processing: Normalization of each sample was performed by random selection of 1 million high-quality reads, each carrying a distinct molecular identifier. Reads with shared molecular identifiers were discarded instead of being binned into consensus sequences. MiTCR, run with a Q25 quality threshold and the strictest error-elimination algorithm, handled CDR3 identification, clonotype clustering and error correction. Lower-bound total TCR beta diversity was estimated with a nonparametric unseen species model using Euler transformation. The public reads were run again by TCRdb, first through fastp at Q25 and then through MiXCR, and only productive beta chains were kept. Rows are unified per CDR3 protein, each entry keeping the most common DNA and genes. It is TCRdb's table, rather than the study itself, that gives the V and J calls and clone size. The sample data list 1.5 million to 1.8 million distinct CDR3 sequences, and about 42% of these were observed just once. The top ten clonotypes cover about 4.1% of the sample.

These data are taken from a study of blood T cells in healthy people across ages (dated by TCRdb to about 2015). Looking at the study overall: In model experiments, template switching captured about one uniquely barcoded TCR beta cDNA molecule for every two T cells. Donors were grouped into four age groups: young (average approximately 15 years), middle-aged (around 39), aged (about 59) and long-lived (about 90). To track age-related changes in TCR beta repertoire diversity, the study relied on deep sequencing normalized with unique cDNA molecular identifiers. To avoid experimental bias, donors of different ages were spread randomly across the sequencing lanes. The study analyzed two additional independent replicas of 1 million unique cDNA reads from the same blood draw for two donors, one aged 18 to 30 and one aged 80 or older. The paper as a whole reports these results and caveats: Because the CMV infection status of the donors was unknown, age-related changes in expanded clonotypes may potentially have been confounded. There was a strong correlation between observed TCR beta diversity and the percentage of naive T cells measured by flow cytometry. Bulk unsorted PBMC profiling prevented conclusive comparison of naive and antigen-experienced compartments. Observed TCR beta diversity per million T cells fell roughly linearly with age, and a significant reduction was already apparent by age around 40. Compared with the aged group, more naive CD4+ T cells, fewer expanded clones and increased TCR diversity were shown by the long-lived group, suggesting age selection. Estimates of total diversity based on one million sequenced T cells were regarded as lower bounds and as underestimates.

Systemically healthy Caucasian individuals from Russia, about 38 in total and aged about 6 to 95 years, were included as donors. Each donor gave ten milliliters of peripheral blood, drawn into EDTA-treated Vacutainer tubes. Ficoll-Paque density-gradient centrifugation was used to isolate PBMCs, with at least 6 million per sample. Trizol reagent was used to extract total RNA from PBMCs, with at least 5.5 micrograms per sample. Naive CD45RAhigh/CD27high T cell percentages were measured by flow cytometry on a PBMC aliquot from every donor. The receptor was derived from a woman younger than 35 in good health. This sequence uses TRBV7-2 and TRBJ2-5; 8 nucleotides in the junction match TRBD1. Sequenced input: blood. The sequenced DNA is TGTGCCAGCAGCTTATGGGCAGGGGGCCCTTCAGAGACCCAGTACTTC. This gives the protein CASSLWAGGPSETQYF.